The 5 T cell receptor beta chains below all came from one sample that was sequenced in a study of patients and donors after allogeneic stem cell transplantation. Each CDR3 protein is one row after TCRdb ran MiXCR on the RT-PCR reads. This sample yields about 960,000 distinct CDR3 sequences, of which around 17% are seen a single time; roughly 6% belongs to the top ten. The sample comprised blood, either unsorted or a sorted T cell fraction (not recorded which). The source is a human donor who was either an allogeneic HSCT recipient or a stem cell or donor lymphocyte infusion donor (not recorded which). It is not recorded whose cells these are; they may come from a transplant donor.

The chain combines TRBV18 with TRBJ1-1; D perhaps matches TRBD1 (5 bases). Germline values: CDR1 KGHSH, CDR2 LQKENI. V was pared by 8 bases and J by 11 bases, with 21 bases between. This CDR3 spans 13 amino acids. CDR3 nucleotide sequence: TGTGCCAGCAACACCGGGGACGGCCCCCCGGCTTTCTTT. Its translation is CASNTGDGPPAFF.

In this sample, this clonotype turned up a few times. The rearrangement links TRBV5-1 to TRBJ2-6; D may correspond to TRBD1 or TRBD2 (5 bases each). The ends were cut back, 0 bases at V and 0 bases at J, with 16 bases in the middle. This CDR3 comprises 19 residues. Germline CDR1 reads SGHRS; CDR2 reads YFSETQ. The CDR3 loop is CASSLDVPGRPSGANVLTF. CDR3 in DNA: TGCGCCAGCAGCTTGGACGTCCCGGGACGGCCCTCTGGGGCCAACGTCCTGACTTTC.

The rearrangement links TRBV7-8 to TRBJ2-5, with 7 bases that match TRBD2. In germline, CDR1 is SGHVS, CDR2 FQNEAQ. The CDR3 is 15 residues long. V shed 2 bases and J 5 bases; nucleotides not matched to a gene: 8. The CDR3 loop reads CASSLRRGFMETQYF. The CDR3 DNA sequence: TGTGCCAGCAGCTTAAGGCGGGGGTTCATGGAGACCCAGTACTTC.

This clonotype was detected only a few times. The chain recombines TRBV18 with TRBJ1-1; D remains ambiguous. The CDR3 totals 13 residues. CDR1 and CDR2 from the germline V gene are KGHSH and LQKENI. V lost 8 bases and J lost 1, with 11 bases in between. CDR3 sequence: CASQSTANTEAFF. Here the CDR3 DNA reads TGTGCCAGCCAGTCTACAGCGAACACTGAAGCTTTCTTT.

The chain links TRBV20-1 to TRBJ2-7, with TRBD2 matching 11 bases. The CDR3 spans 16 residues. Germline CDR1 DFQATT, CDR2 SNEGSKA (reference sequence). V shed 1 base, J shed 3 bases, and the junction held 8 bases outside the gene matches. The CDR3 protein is CSARVYSGLADYEQYF. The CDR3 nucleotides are TGCAGTGCTAGAGTTTACTCGGGACTAGCGGACTACGAGCAGTACTTC.